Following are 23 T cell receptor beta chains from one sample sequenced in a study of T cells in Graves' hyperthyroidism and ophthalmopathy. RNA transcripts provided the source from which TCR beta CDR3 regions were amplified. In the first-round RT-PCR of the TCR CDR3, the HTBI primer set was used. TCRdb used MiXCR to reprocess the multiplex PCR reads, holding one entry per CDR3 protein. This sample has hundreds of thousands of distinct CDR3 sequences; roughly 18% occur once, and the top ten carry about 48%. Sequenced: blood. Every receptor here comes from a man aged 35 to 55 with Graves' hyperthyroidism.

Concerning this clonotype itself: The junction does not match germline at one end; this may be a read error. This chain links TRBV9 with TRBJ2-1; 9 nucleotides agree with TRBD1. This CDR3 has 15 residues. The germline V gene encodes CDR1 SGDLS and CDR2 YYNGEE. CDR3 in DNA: TGTGCCAGCAGCGCGACAGGGGGGTCCTGCAATGAGCAGTTCTTC. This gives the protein CASSATGGSCNEQFF. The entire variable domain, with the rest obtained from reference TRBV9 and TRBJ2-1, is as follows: DSGVTQTPKHLITATGQRVTLRCSPRSGDLSVYWYQQSLDQGLQFLIQYYNGEERAKGNILERFSAQQFPDLHSELNLSSLELGDSALYFCASSATGGSCNEQFFGPGTRLTVL.

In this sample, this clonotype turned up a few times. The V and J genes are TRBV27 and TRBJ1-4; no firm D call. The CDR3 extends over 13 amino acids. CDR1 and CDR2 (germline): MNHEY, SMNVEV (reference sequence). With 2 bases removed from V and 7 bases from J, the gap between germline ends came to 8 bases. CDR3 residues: CASSLERGEKLFF. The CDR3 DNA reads TGTGCCAGCAGTTTAGAGCGGGGTGAAAAACTGTTTTTT.

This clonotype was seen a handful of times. In DNA, the CDR3 is TGTGCCAGCAGCACCAAACTGGACTCAGGGGGTCCCACAGATACGCAGTATTTT. Translating gives CASSTKLDSGGPTDTQYF. The chain carries TRBV7-3 and TRBJ2-3; 7 bases line up with TRBD1. The CDR3 extends over 18 amino acids. Germline values: CDR1 SGHTA, CDR2 FQGTGA. V shed 5 bases and J 2 bases; nucleotides not matched to a gene: 16.

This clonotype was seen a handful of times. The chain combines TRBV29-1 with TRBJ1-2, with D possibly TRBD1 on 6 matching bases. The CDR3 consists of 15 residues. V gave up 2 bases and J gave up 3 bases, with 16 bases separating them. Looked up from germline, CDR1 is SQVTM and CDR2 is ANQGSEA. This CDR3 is CSVEKFTGGDYGYTF. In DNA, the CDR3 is TGCAGCGTTGAAAAATTTACCGGGGGCGACTATGGCTACACCTTC.

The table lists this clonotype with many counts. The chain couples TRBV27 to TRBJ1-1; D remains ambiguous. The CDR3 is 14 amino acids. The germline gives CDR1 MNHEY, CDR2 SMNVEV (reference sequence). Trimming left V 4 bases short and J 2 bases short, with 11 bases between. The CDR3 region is CASSWGGGNTEAFF. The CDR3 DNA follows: TGTGCCAGCAGTTGGGGAGGAGGAAACACTGAAGCTTTCTTT.

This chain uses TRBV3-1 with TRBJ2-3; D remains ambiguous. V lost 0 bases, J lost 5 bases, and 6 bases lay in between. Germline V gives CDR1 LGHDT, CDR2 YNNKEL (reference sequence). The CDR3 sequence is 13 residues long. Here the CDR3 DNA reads TGTGCCAGCAGCCAAGAGCTAGTAGATACGCAGTATTTT. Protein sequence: CASSQELVDTQYF.

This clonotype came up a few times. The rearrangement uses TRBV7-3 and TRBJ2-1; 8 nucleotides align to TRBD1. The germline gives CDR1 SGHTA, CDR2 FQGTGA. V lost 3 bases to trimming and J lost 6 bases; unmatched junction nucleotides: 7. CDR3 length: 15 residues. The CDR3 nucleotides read TGTGCCAGCAGCTTTACAGGGGGAGGTGGCAATGAGCAGTTCTTC. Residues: CASSFTGGGGNEQFF.

CDR3 sequence (DNA): TGTGCCAGCGCTCAGGGGACAGGGGGCGGGGAGCTGTTTTTT. Its protein is CASAQGTGGGELFF. The genes are TRBV2 and TRBJ2-2, with 11 positions matching TRBD1. The CDR3 is 14 amino acids. V shed 8 bases and J 7 bases; nucleotides not matched to a gene: 6. Germline CDR1 is SNHLY and CDR2 is FYNNEI.

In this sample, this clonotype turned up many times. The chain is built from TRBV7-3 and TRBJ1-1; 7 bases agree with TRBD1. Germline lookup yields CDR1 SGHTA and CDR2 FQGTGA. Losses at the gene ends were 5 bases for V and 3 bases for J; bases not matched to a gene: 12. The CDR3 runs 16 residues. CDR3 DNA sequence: TGTGCCAGCAGCCCAAAGCGGAGGGGGCGCGACACTGAAGCTTTCTTT. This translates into CASSPKRRGRDTEAFF.

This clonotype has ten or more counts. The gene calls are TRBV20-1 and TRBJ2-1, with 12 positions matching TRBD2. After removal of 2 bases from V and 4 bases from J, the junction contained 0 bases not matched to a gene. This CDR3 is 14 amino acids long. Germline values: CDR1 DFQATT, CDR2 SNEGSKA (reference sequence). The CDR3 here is CSARTSGGYNEQFF. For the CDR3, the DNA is TGCAGTGCTAGAACTAGCGGGGGGTACAATGAGCAGTTCTTC.

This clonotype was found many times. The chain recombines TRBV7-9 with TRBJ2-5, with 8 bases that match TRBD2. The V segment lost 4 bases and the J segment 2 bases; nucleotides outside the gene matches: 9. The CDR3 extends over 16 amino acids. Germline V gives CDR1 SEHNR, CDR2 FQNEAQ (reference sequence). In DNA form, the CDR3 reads TGTGCCAGCAGCTCCGGGAGGGAGCGGGGTCAAGAGACCCAGTACTTC. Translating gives CASSSGRERGQETQYF.

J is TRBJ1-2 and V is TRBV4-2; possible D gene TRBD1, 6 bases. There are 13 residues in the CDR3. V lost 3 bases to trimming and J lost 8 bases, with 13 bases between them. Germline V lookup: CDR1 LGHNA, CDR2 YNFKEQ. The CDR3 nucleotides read TGTGCCAGCAGCCAGGTGGTTGGGGGCGGCTACACCTTC. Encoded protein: CASSQVVGGGYTF.

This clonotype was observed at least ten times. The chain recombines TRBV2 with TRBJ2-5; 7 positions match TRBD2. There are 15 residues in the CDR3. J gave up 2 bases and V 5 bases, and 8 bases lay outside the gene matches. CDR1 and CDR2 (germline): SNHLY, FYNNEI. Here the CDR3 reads CASSLTWTSQETQYF. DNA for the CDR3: TGTGCCAGCAGTTTAACGTGGACTAGTCAAGAGACCCAGTACTTC.

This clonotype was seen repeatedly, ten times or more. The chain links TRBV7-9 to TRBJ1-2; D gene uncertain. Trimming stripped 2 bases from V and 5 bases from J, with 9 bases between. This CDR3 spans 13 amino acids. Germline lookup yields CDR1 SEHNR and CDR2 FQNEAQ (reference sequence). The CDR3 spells CASSLLSDYGYTF. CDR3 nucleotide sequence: TGTGCCAGCAGCTTACTATCCGATTATGGCTACACCTTC.

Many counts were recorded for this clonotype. CDR3 in DNA: TGTGCCAGCAGTTTATACGGGGGCTTAAACTATGGCTACACCTTC. Protein product: CASSLYGGLNYGYTF. The chain combines TRBV12-3 or TRBV12-4 with TRBJ1-2; D possibly corresponds to TRBD1 (6 bases). Trimming pared 2 bases from V and 2 bases from J, leaving 12 bases between. The CDR3 loop spans 15 amino acids.

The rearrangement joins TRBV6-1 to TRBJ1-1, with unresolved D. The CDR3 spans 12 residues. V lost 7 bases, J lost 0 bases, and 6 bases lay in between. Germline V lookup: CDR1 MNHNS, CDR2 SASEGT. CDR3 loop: CASTDLNTEAFF. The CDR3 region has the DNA TGTGCCAGCACAGATCTGAACACTGAAGCTTTCTTT.

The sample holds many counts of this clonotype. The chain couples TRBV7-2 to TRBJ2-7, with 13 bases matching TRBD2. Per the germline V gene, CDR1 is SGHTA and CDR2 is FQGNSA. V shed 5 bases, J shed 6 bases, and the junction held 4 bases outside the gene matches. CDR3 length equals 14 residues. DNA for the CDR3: TGTGCCAGCAGCCCCGGGACTAGCGGGGCCGAGCAGTACTTC. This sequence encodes CASSPGTSGAEQYF.

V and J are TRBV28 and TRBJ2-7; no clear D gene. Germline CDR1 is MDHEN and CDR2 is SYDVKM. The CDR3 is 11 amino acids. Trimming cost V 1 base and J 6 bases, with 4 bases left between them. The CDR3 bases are TGTGCCAGCAGTTTATACCGCGAGCAGTACTTC. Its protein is CASSLYREQYF.

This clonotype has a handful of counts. CDR3 loop: CASGLGTSGTDTQYF. DNA of the CDR3: TGTGCTAGTGGTCTAGGGACTAGCGGCACAGATACGCAGTATTTT. This chain links TRBV12-5 with TRBJ2-3; TRBD2 matches 10 bases. Per the germline V gene, CDR1 is LGHNT and CDR2 is FRNRAP. Losses at the gene ends were 5 bases for V and 1 base for J; bases not matched to a gene: 3. The CDR3 has 15 residues.

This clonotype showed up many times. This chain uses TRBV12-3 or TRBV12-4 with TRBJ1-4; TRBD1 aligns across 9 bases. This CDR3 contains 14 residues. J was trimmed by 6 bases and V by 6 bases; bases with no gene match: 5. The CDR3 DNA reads TGTGCCAGCAGGTTGAGGACAGGGGATGAAAAACTGTTTTTT. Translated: CASRLRTGDEKLFF.

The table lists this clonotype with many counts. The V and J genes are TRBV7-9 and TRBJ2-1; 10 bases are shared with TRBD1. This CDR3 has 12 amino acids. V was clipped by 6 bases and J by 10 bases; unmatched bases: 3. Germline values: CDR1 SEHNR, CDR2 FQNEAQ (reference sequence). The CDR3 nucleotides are TGTGCCAGCAGACAGACAGGGGGCGAGCAGTTCTTC. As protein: CASRQTGGEQFF.

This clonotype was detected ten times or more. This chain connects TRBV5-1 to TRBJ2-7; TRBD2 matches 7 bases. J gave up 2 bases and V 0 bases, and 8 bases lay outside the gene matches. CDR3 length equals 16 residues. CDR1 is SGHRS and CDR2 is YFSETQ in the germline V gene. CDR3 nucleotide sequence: TGCGCCAGCAGCTTGGGGGGAGGGACGGACACCTACGAGCAGTACTTC. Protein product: CASSLGGGTDTYEQYF.

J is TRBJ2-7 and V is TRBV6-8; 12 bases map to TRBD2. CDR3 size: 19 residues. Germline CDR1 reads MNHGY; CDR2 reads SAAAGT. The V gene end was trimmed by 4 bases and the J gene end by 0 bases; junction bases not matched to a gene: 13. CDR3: CASSSPGLAGYPSSYEQYF. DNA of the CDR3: TGTGCCAGCAGTTCGCCGGGACTAGCGGGTTACCCGAGCTCCTACGAGCAGTACTTC.